These 10 T cell receptor beta chains came from one sample sequenced in a study of patients and donors after allogeneic stem cell transplantation. Each CDR3 protein is one row after TCRdb ran MiXCR on the RT-PCR reads. Among about a million distinct CDR3 sequences listed, about a sixth were seen once. The source material was blood, either unsorted or a sorted T cell fraction (not recorded which). The receptors originated from a human donor who was either an allogeneic HSCT recipient or a stem cell or donor lymphocyte infusion donor (not recorded which). It is not recorded whose cells these are; they may come from a transplant donor.

This clonotype has more than one count but fewer than ten. V and J are TRBV12-3 or TRBV12-4 and TRBJ2-7; 7 bases match TRBD1. Losses at the gene ends were 2 bases for V and 4 bases for J; bases not matched to a gene: 8. The CDR3 consists of 15 residues. The CDR3 bases are TGTGCCAGCAGTTTAAGAGGGGGCAGACTTTACGAGCAGTACTTC. Translation gives CASSLRGGRLYEQYF.

V gene TRBV2 combines with J gene TRBJ2-6; a weak D match, TRBD1 (5 bases). This CDR3 has 16 amino acids. V lost 4 bases to trimming and J lost 2 bases, with 12 bases between them. The germline gives CDR1 SNHLY, CDR2 FYNNEI. The CDR3 is CASSGQILAGANVLTF. CDR3 nucleotides: TGTGCCAGCAGTGGACAGATCCTGGCTGGGGCCAACGTCCTGACTTTC.

The chain is built from TRBV2 and TRBJ2-7; 8 nucleotides line up with TRBD1. V gave up 2 bases and J gave up 3 bases; unmatched junction bases: 6. The V gene's germline CDR1 is SNHLY and CDR2 FYNNEI. The CDR3 is 15 residues long. CDR3 loop: CASSERTGKVYEQYF. The CDR3 coding sequence is TGTGCCAGCAGTGAAAGGACAGGGAAGGTCTACGAGCAGTACTTC.

The genes are TRBV5-1 and TRBJ1-1, with D possibly TRBD1 on 6 matching bases. This CDR3 region has 14 residues. Trimming removed 2 bases from V and 7 bases from J, with 15 bases in between. Germline CDR1 reads SGHRS; CDR2 reads YFSETQ. The chain's CDR3 is CASSLLQGPGEAFF. The DNA for the CDR3 is TGCGCCAGCAGCTTATTACAGGGTCCAGGTGAAGCTTTCTTT.

The genes are TRBV12-3 or TRBV12-4 and TRBJ2-3; tentatively, D is TRBD1 (5 bases). This CDR3 has 14 residues. Between the trimmed V and J ends, which lost 3 bases and 5 bases, there was a span of 12 bases. CDR3: CASSLGRAGDTQYF. CDR3 DNA: TGTGCCAGCAGTTTGGGCAGGGCAGGAGATACGCAGTATTTT.

This clonotype was observed a few times. The rearrangement joins TRBV24-1 to TRBJ1-4; D is unclear. The germline V gene encodes CDR1 KGHDR and CDR2 SFDVKD. V was trimmed by 2 bases and J by 6 bases, leaving 12 bases between them. This CDR3 has 15 amino acids. The CDR3 spells CATSDSKAIDEKLFF. In nucleotides, the CDR3 is TGTGCCACCAGTGATTCGAAGGCTATTGATGAAAAACTGTTTTTT.

This clonotype was seen many times. V is TRBV12-3 or TRBV12-4 and J is TRBJ1-1; D is unclear. CDR3 length: 14 residues. V shed 6 bases and J shed 1 base, with 12 bases lying between them. The CDR3 region has the DNA TGTGCCAGCAGCTTTCGGACGGGGAACACTGAAGCTTTCTTT. This gives the protein CASSFRTGNTEAFF.

The chain has TRBV5-6 and TRBJ2-2; no clear D. The CDR3 is 16 residues long. The V gene lost 0 bases and the J gene lost 1 base, with 10 bases spanning the gap. From germline, CDR1 is SGHDT and CDR2 YYEEEE. The CDR3 loop is CASSLVWVGNTGELFF. CDR3 coding DNA: TGTGCCAGCAGCTTGGTTTGGGTAGGGAACACCGGGGAGCTGTTTTTT. Together with reference TRBV5-6 and TRBJ2-2, the CDR3 gives the full variable domain: DAGVTQSPTHLIKTRGQQVTLRCSPKSGHDTVSWYQQALGQGPQFIFQYYEEEERQRGNFPDRFSGHQFPNYSSELNVNALLLGDSALYLCASSLVWVGNTGELFFGEGSRLTVL.

The V and J genes are TRBV15 and TRBJ2-3; TRBD2 agrees at 7 bases. This CDR3 region has 17 residues. Germline V gives CDR1 LNHNV, CDR2 YYDKDF (reference sequence). Germline trimming cut 2 bases from V and 2 bases from J; bases unmatched to any gene: 10. CDR3 amino acids: CATSRSREERTTDTQYF. In DNA, the CDR3 is TGTGCCACCAGCAGATCCCGGGAGGAGCGGACCACAGATACGCAGTATTTT.

This clonotype was seen a few times. The chain joins TRBV15 to TRBJ1-1; D is undetermined. From germline, CDR1 is LNHNV and CDR2 YYDKDF (reference sequence). Trimming took off 0 bases at V and 11 bases at J, with 16 bases between the two ends. CDR3 length: 14 residues. The CDR3 DNA is TGTGCCACCAGCAGAGATGGGAGCCGGATTCGGGCTTTCTTT. It is translated as CATSRDGSRIRAFF.